Listed below are T cell receptor beta chains from one sample, sequenced in a study of blood T cell repertoires in COVID-19. The protocol was immunoSEQ multiplex PCR, while the TCRdb copy is restricted to in-frame clones and leaves out a portion. This sample carries approximately 290,000 clones, roughly 87% of them seen once, and the ten largest clones take more than 2%. The sample consisted of peripheral blood. The receptors were gathered from a man between 18 and 35 years old with active or convalescent COVID-19. Each CDR3 is given with its conserved first and last residue. A D gene is named only where the DNA matches it firmly. Size values are once, few and many counts, or a class for expanded clones, and some rows have none.

D	size	V	J	CDR3	DNA
-	-	TRBV15	TRBJ2-7	CATSRDSRVGYEQYF	TGTGCCACCAGCAGGGACAGCCGGGTAGGGTACGAGCAGTACTTC
-	-	TRBV19	TRBJ1-1	CASSNQAWNTEAFF	TGTGCCAGTAGTAACCAGGCCTGGAACACTGAAGCTTTCTTT
TRBD2	-	TRBV28	TRBJ2-7	CASLPPLGSSGSTYEQYF	TGTGCCAGCTTGCCCCCCCTTGGCTCTAGCGGGAGTACCTACGAGCAGTACTTC
-	-	TRBV3-1/TRBV3-2	TRBJ2-6	CASSQVHKLTTGTPGANVLTF	TGTGCCAGCAGCCAAGTTCACAAGCTCACAACAGGGACCCCTGGGGCCAACGTCCTGACTTTC
TRBD1	-	TRBV7-8	TRBJ2-7	CASSFRDRKGSYEQYF	TGTGCCAGCAGCTTTCGGGACAGGAAAGGATCCTACGAGCAGTACTTC
-	-	TRBV7-2	TRBJ1-3	CASSSESEIPGNTIYF	TGTGCCAGCAGTTCGGAGTCCGAAATCCCTGGAAACACCATATATTTT
TRBD1	-	TRBV9	TRBJ2-7	CASSVGSTGAYEQYF	TGTGCCAGCAGCGTAGGAAGTACAGGGGCCTACGAGCAGTACTTC
TRBD1	-	TRBV28	TRBJ2-7	CASRKARTGQEQYF	TGTGCCAGCAGAAAAGCAAGGACAGGGCAAGAGCAGTACTTC
-	-	TRBV6-5	TRBJ2-3	CASSRAGVPDTQYF	TGTGCCAGCAGTAGGGCAGGGGTTCCAGATACGCAGTATTTT
TRBD1	-	TRBV6-2/TRBV6-3	TRBJ1-1	CASSYTRTGNTEAFF	TGTGCCAGCAGTTACACCCGGACAGGAAACACTGAAGCTTTCTTT
-	-	TRBV9	TRBJ2-2	CASSGPQGTNTGELFF	TGTGCCAGCAGCGGCCCTCAGGGTACGAACACCGGGGAGCTGTTTTTT
TRBD1	-	TRBV18	TRBJ1-5	CASSQTGGHDSNQPQHF	TGTGCCAGCTCACAAACAGGGGGCCACGATAGCAATCAGCCCCAGCATTTT
TRBD1	-	TRBV4-1	TRBJ2-7	CASSQQQGELYEQYF	TGCGCCAGCAGCCAGCAACAGGGGGAACTCTACGAGCAGTACTTC
TRBD2	-	TRBV3-1/TRBV3-2	TRBJ2-5	CASSQDPSAGVETQYF	TGTGCCAGCAGCCAAGATCCCTCAGCGGGGGTGGAGACCCAGTACTTC
-	-	TRBV12-5	TRBJ1-2	CASGSQMSLSYGYTF	TGTGCTAGTGGTTCCCAGATGTCTTTAAGCTATGGCTACACCTTC
-	-	TRBV21-1	TRBJ2-7	CASSKVFRQGGYEQYF	TGTGCCAGCAGCAAAGTATTTAGACAGGGGGGCTACGAGCAGTACTTC
-	-	TRBV27	TRBJ2-1	CASSKDRTRFF	TGTGCCAGCAGTAAGGACCGGACTCGGTTCTTC
-	-	TRBV4-1	TRBJ2-1	CASSPPAPELYNEQFF	TGCGCCAGCAGCCCCCCCGCTCCTGAGTTATACAATGAGCAGTTCTTC
-	-	TRBV5-5	TRBJ2-1	CASSFRLPERDGEQFF	TGTGCCAGCAGCTTCAGACTTCCCGAACGAGATGGCGAGCAGTTCTTC
TRBD2	-	TRBV11-2	TRBJ2-7	CASSQRLAVSYEQYF	TGTGCCAGCAGCCAGCGACTAGCGGTTTCCTACGAGCAGTACTTC
-	few	TRBV12-3/TRBV12-4	TRBJ1-5	CASSPGSNQPQHF	TGTGCCAGCAGTCCCGGTAGCAATCAGCCCCAGCATTTT
TRBD1	-	TRBV27	TRBJ1-2	CASSPGQAQINYGYTF	TGTGCCAGCAGTCCAGGACAGGCCCAAATAAACTATGGCTACACCTTC
TRBD1	once	TRBV5-1	TRBJ2-4	CASSWGANRDRRAKNIQYF	TGCGCCAGCAGCTGGGGAGCGAACCGGGACAGGCGAGCCAAAAACATTCAGTACTTC
-	-	TRBV5-6	TRBJ1-6	CASSSARESPIRTLHF	TGTGCCAGCAGCTCTGCCCGGGAATCCCCTATCAGGACCCTCCACTTT
-	-	TRBV4-1	TRBJ2-2	CASSHVSEYTGELFF	TGCGCCAGCAGCCATGTCTCGGAGTACACCGGGGAGCTGTTTTTT